This TCR beta chain was identified in a study of T cell changes during pregnancy in multiple sclerosis. This CDR3 has 16 amino acids. Germline V gives CDR1 SGHNT, CDR2 YYREEE (reference sequence). Trimming cost V 3 bases and J 3 bases; bases outside gene matches: 6. Data came from immunoSEQ multiplex PCR; TCRdb stores just in-frame clones and leaves some out. The table has tens of thousands of clones, roughly 91% seen once. This chain joins TRBV5-4 and TRBJ2-1; the match to TRBD2 covers 10 bases. The source of this sequence is a female donor with multiple sclerosis, enrolled in a pregnancy study. Here the sequenced sample was CD4+ T cells from peripheral blood mononuclear cells, taken in the second trimester of pregnancy. CDR3 amino acids: CASSSLLAGFYNEQFF. The CDR3 DNA is TGTGCCAGCAGCTCCTTACTAGCGGGATTCTACAATGAGCAGTTCTTC.